One sample yielded the 30 T cell receptor beta chains listed below, sequenced in a study of cytomegalovirus exposure and HLA in healthy donors. In the PCR, 60 Vbeta and 13 Jbeta primers were used. Here immunoSEQ multiplex PCR was the method, and the copy in TCRdb shows in-frame clones only, minus some. The sample lists about 140,000 clones; 60% to 75% were seen once. The specimen was PBMCs. The receptors come from a human donor in good health.

The genes are TRBV5-1 and TRBJ2-7, with 8 bases that match TRBD2. Germline CDR1 reads SGHRS; CDR2 reads YFSETQ. CDR3 size: 14 residues. V lost 5 bases and J lost 6; bases outside the gene matches: 10. CDR3 sequence (DNA): TGCGCCAGCAGACCCTGGAGCGGGAGTGGCGAGCAGTACTTC. It is translated as CASRPWSGSGEQYF.

The chain uses TRBV19 and TRBJ2-1; 13 bases map to TRBD2. Trimming took 7 bases from V and 8 from J; bases not matched to a gene: 11. CDR1 and CDR2 from the germline V gene are LNHDA and SQIVND (reference sequence). The CDR3 has 16 amino acids. The DNA for the CDR3 is TGTGCCAGTACCTCATCCGGGACTAGCGGGAACTATGAGCAGTTCTTC. This codes for CASTSSGTSGNYEQFF.

The table lists this clone with a few counts. The chain has TRBV7-9 and TRBJ2-7; 7 bases line up with TRBD1. The CDR3 totals 15 residues. The germline V gene encodes CDR1 SEHNR and CDR2 FQNEAQ (reference sequence). V shed 4 bases and J 3 bases; nucleotides not matched to a gene: 9. This CDR3 is CASSSGPHRGYEQYF. The CDR3 DNA follows: TGTGCCAGCAGCTCCGGGCCACACAGGGGCTACGAGCAGTACTTC.

The chain carries TRBV29-1 and TRBJ1-1; 10 positions match TRBD1. The CDR3 covers 16 residues. The V segment lost 6 bases and the J segment 1 base; nucleotides outside the gene matches: 11. Per the germline V gene, CDR1 is SQVTM and CDR2 is ANQGSEA. CDR3: CSVVMPGQGRNTEAFF. As DNA, the CDR3 is TGCAGCGTCGTTATGCCGGGACAGGGGAGGAACACTGAAGCTTTCTTT.

This clone turned up a few times. Other DNA sequences in the same sample also yield this CDR3. This chain uses TRBV5-1 with TRBJ2-2; 7 bases agree with TRBD1. Germline V gene lookup returns CDR1 SGHRS and CDR2 YFSETQ. The CDR3 consists of 14 residues. V lost 0 bases to trimming and J lost 5 bases; unmatched junction nucleotides: 1. Here the CDR3 reads CASSLGQGTGELFF. CDR3 nucleotide sequence: TGCGCCAGCAGCTTGGGACAGGGTACCGGGGAGCTGTTTTTT.

This clone came up a few times. The chain couples TRBV7-3 to TRBJ2-3; D is possibly TRBD2 (5 bases). V dropped 0 bases and J dropped 5 bases, with 12 bases sitting between them. The CDR3 spans 15 residues. The germline V gene encodes CDR1 SGHTA and CDR2 FQGTGA. CDR3 DNA: TGTGCCAGCAGCTTAACAGGGCTAGAGGGAGATACGCAGTATTTT. This translates into CASSLTGLEGDTQYF. The whole variable domain, remainder taken from reference TRBV7-3 and TRBJ2-3, is GAGVSQTPSNKVTEKGKYVELRCDPISGHTALYWYRQSLGQGPEFLIYFQGTGAADDSGLPNDRFFAVRPEGSVSTLKIQRTERGDSAVYLCASSLTGLEGDTQYFGPGTRLTVL.

V usage is TRBV19 and J usage is TRBJ1-1; unclear D gene. This CDR3 comprises 13 residues. The germline CDR1 and CDR2 sequences are LNHDA and SQIVND (reference sequence). Trimming took 6 bases from V and 3 from J, leaving 11 bases between them. The CDR3 nucleotides are TGTGCCAGTAGGAGGGTGCCGGACACTGAAGCTTTCTTT. Residues: CASRRVPDTEAFF.

The V and J genes are TRBV7-9 and TRBJ1-4; D is ambiguous. The germline V gene encodes CDR1 SEHNR and CDR2 FQNEAQ (reference sequence). Deletions cut 0 bases from V and 8 bases from J, with 10 bases between. The CDR3 runs to 14 residues. CDR3 DNA: TGTGCCAGCAGCTTAGCGAAAACCTACGAAAAACTGTTTTTT. Protein: CASSLAKTYEKLFF.

This sequence joins TRBV4-1 and TRBJ2-5; TRBD2 matches at 10 bases. J was trimmed by 4 bases and V by 3 bases; bases with no gene match: 2. Germline CDR1 MGHRA, CDR2 YSYEKL. This CDR3 is 14 amino acids long. DNA of the CDR3: TGCGCCAGCAGCCATCCTAGCGGGAGAGAGACCCAGTACTTC. This gives the protein CASSHPSGRETQYF.

A remark on this clone: At one boundary the junction diverges from the germline segment, which might be a read error. The genes are TRBV7-7 and TRBJ2-6; possible D gene TRBD2, 5 bases. Germline V gene data show CDR1 as SSHAT and CDR2 as FNYEAQ (reference sequence). The CDR3 is 14 amino acids. CDR3 sequence (DNA): TGTGCTAGCAGCCGGGGCTCTGGGGCCAACGTCCTGACTTTC. It specifies CASSRGSGANVLTF.

The chain employs TRBV25-1 and TRBJ1-2; 7 bases are shared with TRBD1. The J segment lost 7 bases and the V segment lost 1 base, leaving 6 bases of the junction unmatched. The CDR3 is 14 residues long. Germline V gene lookup returns CDR1 MGHDK and CDR2 SYGVNS. CDR3 in amino acids: CASSELQGLGGYTF. The CDR3 nucleotides read TGTGCCAGCAGTGAATTACAGGGGCTCGGTGGCTACACCTTC.

Notes on this clone: The sample contains more than one DNA sequence encoding this CDR3. The V call is TRBV18, the J call TRBJ2-1, with D maybe TRBD1 (6 bases). Trimming cost V 3 bases and J 4 bases, with 10 bases left between them. The CDR3 contains 14 residues. Per the germline V gene, CDR1 is KGHSH and CDR2 is LQKENI. The CDR3 sequence is CASSPRDNYNEQFF. The CDR3 coding sequence is TGTGCCAGCTCACCCCGGGACAATTACAATGAGCAGTTCTTC.

This chain joins TRBV19 and TRBJ2-2; D gene uncertain. Per germline, CDR1 LNHDA and CDR2 SQIVND (reference sequence). CDR3 size: 15 residues. V was clipped by 3 bases and J by 4 bases, with 12 bases between them. DNA for the CDR3: TGTGCCAGTAGTATTTTGGGCATCTCCACCGGGGAGCTGTTTTTT. Its protein product is CASSILGISTGELFF.

J is TRBJ2-5 and V is TRBV7-3; tentatively, D is TRBD2 (6 bases). The CDR3 loop spans 16 amino acids. Trimming stripped 0 bases from V and 4 bases from J, with 15 bases between. Germline V gives CDR1 SGHTA, CDR2 FQGTGA. Here the CDR3 reads CASSLTGAGGAETQYF. In DNA form, the CDR3 reads TGTGCCAGCAGCTTAACGGGAGCGGGTGGAGCAGAGACCCAGTACTTC.

The CDR3 region is CASSYSRQGTEAFF. The CDR3 nucleotides are TGTGCCAGCAGTTACTCGAGACAGGGCACTGAAGCTTTCTTT. V and J are TRBV6-5 and TRBJ1-1; 7 bases fit TRBD1. CDR1 is MNHEY and CDR2 is SVGAGI in the germline V gene. Losses at the gene ends were 0 bases for V and 4 bases for J; bases not matched to a gene: 2. This CDR3 has 14 amino acids.

The chain joins TRBV27 to TRBJ2-7, with 9 bases aligning to TRBD1. Germline values: CDR1 MNHEY, CDR2 SMNVEV (reference sequence). The length of the CDR3 is 15 residues. V lost 7 bases and J lost 3; bases outside the gene matches: 10. For the CDR3, the DNA is TGTGCCAGCAAAGGGACAGGGATTTGGGTCTACGAGCAGTACTTC. This sequence encodes CASKGTGIWVYEQYF.

This sequence joins TRBV9 and TRBJ2-3, with 14 bases aligning to TRBD2. This CDR3 has 16 amino acids. Germline V gives CDR1 SGDLS, CDR2 YYNGEE. Trimming cost V 4 bases and J 3 bases; bases outside gene matches: 4. The CDR3: CASSIGTSGRTDTQYF. DNA of the CDR3: TGTGCCAGCAGCATCGGGACTAGCGGGAGAACAGATACGCAGTATTTT.

The CDR3 bases are TGTGCCAGCAGCCCACCCGGGGGTTATGGGGAGCAGTACTTC. Translation gives CASSPPGGYGEQYF. V and J are TRBV7-2 and TRBJ2-7, with D perhaps TRBD2 (6 bases). Between the trimmed V and J ends, which lost 5 bases and 7 bases, there was a span of 18 bases. Germline values: CDR1 SGHTA, CDR2 FQGNSA. The CDR3 has 14 amino acids.

The V and J genes are TRBV27 and TRBJ1-2, with 7 bases fitting TRBD1. The CDR3 runs 15 residues. The junction had 9 bases not matched to a gene; V was cut back by 5 bases and J by 3 bases. Germline CDR1 MNHEY, CDR2 SMNVEV (reference sequence). The chain's CDR3 is CASSPTGWGDYGYTF. For the CDR3, the DNA is TGTGCCAGCAGTCCGACAGGGTGGGGTGACTATGGCTACACCTTC.

V usage is TRBV6-5 and J usage is TRBJ2-7; the D is unclear. V lost 8 bases and J lost 4, with 12 bases in between. CDR1 is MNHEY and CDR2 is SVGAGI in the germline V gene. CDR3 length: 12 residues. The CDR3 coding sequence is TGTGCCAGCGGAGTTACGGAATACGAGCAGTACTTC. Encoded protein: CASGVTEYEQYF.

The CDR3 loop reads CSVKVVTEQYF. The DNA of the CDR3 is TGCAGTGTGAAAGTAGTCACCGAGCAGTACTTC. The rearrangement uses TRBV20-1 and TRBJ2-7; D call uncertain. Trimming took 7 bases from V and 6 from J, leaving 13 bases between them. Germline V CDR1 and CDR2: DFQATT, SNEGSKA (reference sequence). The CDR3 is made up of 11 amino acids.

The CDR3 here is CASSALVGGPTSYEQYF. The CDR3 DNA follows: TGTGCCAGCAGCGCCCTAGTGGGAGGCCCAACCTCCTACGAGCAGTACTTC. V and J are TRBV9 and TRBJ2-7; D might be TRBD2 (6 bases). The CDR3 contains 17 residues. Looked up from germline, CDR1 is SGDLS and CDR2 is YYNGEE. Trimming shortened V by 3 bases and J by 0 bases, and 19 bases separated the two germline ends.

This chain links TRBV11-3 with TRBJ2-7; no definite D call. CDR1 and CDR2 (germline): SGHNT, YENEEA. The germline V and J ends were trimmed by 1 base and 5 bases, with 3 bases remaining between them. The CDR3 runs 11 residues. The CDR3 DNA follows: TGTGCCAGCAGCTTAGGAGACGAGCAGTACTTC. Translated: CASSLGDEQYF.

This clone was counted a few times. CDR3 sequence: CASSLTDRGGGLEKLFF. In DNA, the CDR3 is TGCGCCAGCAGCTTGACTGATAGGGGAGGGGGACTTGAAAAACTGTTTTTT. The chain combines TRBV5-1 with TRBJ1-4, with D possibly TRBD1 on 6 matching bases. Germline V gives CDR1 SGHRS, CDR2 YFSETQ. The V end lost 1 base, the J end lost 7 bases, and 20 bases lay between the germline ends. CDR3 length: 17 amino acids.

This clone was detected only a few times. The chain is built from TRBV7-3 and TRBJ2-2; D may be TRBD1 (6 bases). Trimming removed 8 bases at V and 5 bases at J, with 15 bases between. This CDR3 is built from 14 residues. The germline CDR1 and CDR2 sequences are SGHTA and FQGTGA. CDR3 protein: CASRKGGRTGELFF. As DNA, the CDR3 is TGTGCCAGCCGCAAAGGGGGAAGGACCGGGGAGCTGTTTTTT.

The rearrangement uses TRBV5-1 and TRBJ2-7, with D perhaps TRBD1 (5 bases). Germline V gives CDR1 SGHRS, CDR2 YFSETQ. V dropped 0 bases and J dropped 6 bases, with 7 bases sitting between them. The CDR3 extends over 12 amino acids. Here the CDR3 DNA reads TGCGCCAGCAGCTTGGCTCAGGGCGAGCAGTACTTC. This encodes CASSLAQGEQYF.

This sequence joins TRBV19 and TRBJ2-1; the match to TRBD1 covers 9 bases. V shed 4 bases, J shed 5 bases, and the junction held 6 bases outside the gene matches. CDR1 is LNHDA and CDR2 is SQIVND in the germline V gene (reference sequence). The CDR3 sequence is 15 residues long. The CDR3 protein is CASSNDRGYDNEQFF. CDR3 in DNA: TGTGCCAGTAGTAATGACAGGGGGTACGACAATGAGCAGTTCTTC.

This clone was seen only a few times. The DNA for the CDR3 is TGTGCTAGTGGTTTGGGCAACAGGGGCCTCACCTACGAGCAGTACTTC. This sequence encodes CASGLGNRGLTYEQYF. The genes are TRBV12-5 and TRBJ2-7, with 7 bases fitting TRBD1. The CDR3 sequence is 16 residues long. In germline, CDR1 is LGHNT, CDR2 FRNRAP. V trimming: 1 base; J trimming: 2 bases; junction bases outside the gene matches: 8. Looking up the rest from reference TRBV12-5 and TRBJ2-7 gives the full variable domain: DARVTQTPRHKVTEMGQEVTMRCQPILGHNTVFWYRQTMMQGLELLAYFRNRAPLDDSGMPKDRFSAEMPDATLATLKIQPSEPRDSAVYFCASGLGNRGLTYEQYFGPGTRLTVT.

In its sample, this clone was seen a few times. The gene calls are TRBV10-2 and TRBJ2-2; 7 bases are shared with TRBD1. Germline V lookup: CDR1 WSHSY, CDR2 SAAADI. The trim removed 8 bases at V and 4 bases at J, leaving 1 base unmatched. This CDR3 region has 12 residues. CDR3: CASHRGTGELFF. For the CDR3, the DNA is TGCGCCAGCCACAGGGGCACCGGGGAGCTGTTTTTT.

This clone has only a few counts. The genes are TRBV11-3 and TRBJ2-1; 8 bases are shared with TRBD1. The V and J ends lost 8 bases and 10 bases, in that order; junction bases with no gene match: 10. In germline, CDR1 is SGHNT, CDR2 YENEEA. The CDR3 loop spans 13 amino acids. CDR3 region: CASYQRGTGEQFF. The CDR3 region has the DNA TGTGCCAGCTACCAGAGGGGGACAGGAGAGCAGTTCTTC. The full variable domain, with the rest looked up from reference TRBV11-3 and TRBJ2-1, is EAGVVQSPRYKIIEKKQPVAFWCNPISGHNTLYWYLQNLGQGPELLIRYENEEAVDDSQLPKDRFSAERLKGVDSTLKIQPAELGDSAVYLCASYQRGTGEQFFGPGTRLTVL.